The 28 T cell receptor beta chains presented below share a single source sample, sequenced in a study of T cell changes during pregnancy in multiple sclerosis. Profiled with immunoSEQ multiplex PCR; TCRdb holds only in-frame clones, not every one. The sample shows fewer than 55,000 clones, about 91% of them seen only once. The sequenced sample was peripheral blood, obtained after pregnancy. The source of these receptors is a female donor with multiple sclerosis, enrolled in a pregnancy study.

The chain uses TRBV9 and TRBJ2-5; TRBD2 matches 9 bases. Germline CDR1 is SGDLS and CDR2 is YYNGEE. CDR3 length: 15 amino acids. V lost 5 bases, J lost 5 bases, and 10 bases stayed unmatched. The CDR3 reads CASSQVAGVGETQYF. The CDR3 coding sequence is TGTGCCAGCAGTCAAGTAGCGGGGGTCGGGGAGACCCAGTACTTC.

This rearrangement joins TRBV12-5 to TRBJ1-1; D unresolved. The V gene's germline CDR1 is LGHNT and CDR2 FRNRAP. Trimming took off 2 bases at V and 0 bases at J, with 4 bases between the two ends. This CDR3 comprises 13 residues. The CDR3 DNA reads TGTGCTAGTGGTTTGACATTGAACACTGAAGCTTTCTTT. Amino acids: CASGLTLNTEAFF.

This rearrangement joins TRBV10-3 to TRBJ1-2; the D gene is possibly TRBD1 (5 bases). This CDR3 spans 14 amino acids. Trimming stripped 2 bases from V and 4 bases from J, with 11 bases between. Germline V gene lookup returns CDR1 ENHRY and CDR2 SYGVKD. The CDR3 spells CAISEAGGAYGYTF. In nucleotides, the CDR3 is TGTGCCATCAGTGAGGCCGGAGGGGCCTATGGCTACACCTTC.

The chain recombines TRBV14 with TRBJ1-1; 8 nucleotides align to TRBD1. The CDR3 is made up of 16 amino acids. The germline V gene encodes CDR1 SGHDN and CDR2 FVKESK. The J segment lost 6 bases and the V segment lost 1 base, leaving 10 bases of the junction unmatched. CDR3 in amino acids: CASSQGGTGRQAEAFF. The CDR3 nucleotides read TGTGCCAGCAGCCAAGGAGGGACAGGCCGTCAGGCTGAAGCTTTCTTT.

The chain employs TRBV4-3 and TRBJ2-7, with D possibly TRBD2 on 5 matching bases. In germline, CDR1 is LGHNA, CDR2 YSLEER. With 0 bases removed from V and 2 bases from J, the gap between germline ends came to 14 bases. The CDR3 has 16 residues. CDR3 in amino acids: CASSQETSGVAYEQYF. CDR3 sequence (DNA): TGCGCCAGCAGCCAAGAGACCTCCGGGGTGGCCTACGAGCAGTACTTC.

The rearrangement links TRBV6-5 to TRBJ1-2, with no clear D. With 0 bases removed from V and 0 bases from J, the gap between germline ends came to 11 bases. The CDR3 sequence is 16 residues long. Per the germline V gene, CDR1 is MNHEY and CDR2 is SVGAGI. The CDR3 loop is CASSYSTLQANYGYTF. The CDR3 DNA sequence: TGTGCCAGCAGTTACTCGACATTACAAGCTAACTATGGCTACACCTTC.

This chain uses TRBV30 with TRBJ2-3; D gene ambiguous. Trimming took 0 bases from V and 5 from J, leaving 6 bases between them. This CDR3 comprises 12 residues. Germline CDR1 and CDR2: GTSNPN and SVGIG (reference sequence). The CDR3 loop reads CAWSVPLDTQYF. Here the CDR3 DNA reads TGTGCCTGGAGTGTCCCCTTAGATACGCAGTATTTT.

J is TRBJ2-2 and V is TRBV7-7, with a weak D call TRBD2 (7 bases). The CDR3 runs 14 residues. Germline V gene sequence: CDR1 SSHAT, CDR2 FNYEAQ (reference sequence). Trimming removed 8 bases from V and 4 bases from J, with 14 bases in between. The CDR3 sequence is CASGGAFITGELFF. In nucleotides, the CDR3 is TGTGCCAGCGGGGGGGCCTTTATCACCGGGGAGCTGTTTTTT.

The chain has TRBV6-4 and TRBJ1-6, with a possible D match to TRBD1 (5 bases). The V gene lost 5 bases and the J gene lost 5 bases, with 13 bases spanning the gap. Germline V gene lookup returns CDR1 MRHNA and CDR2 SNTAGT. This CDR3 is built from 15 residues. CDR3 region: CASSQGEMDNSPLHF. In nucleotides, the CDR3 is TGTGCCAGCAGTCAGGGTGAGATGGATAATTCACCCCTCCACTTT.

There are many counts of this clone. This chain joins TRBV6-5 and TRBJ2-3; 9 positions agree with TRBD2. V shed 6 bases, J shed 3 bases, and the junction held 4 bases outside the gene matches. Germline CDR1 and CDR2: MNHEY and SVGAGI. The CDR3 extends over 14 amino acids. CDR3 nucleotides: TGTGCCAGCAGGGGCGGGGGGGAAACAGATACGCAGTATTTT. Protein product: CASRGGGETDTQYF.

The rearrangement joins TRBV27 to TRBJ1-1, with D perhaps TRBD1 (5 bases). With 1 base removed from V and 4 bases from J, the gap between germline ends came to 10 bases. The CDR3 consists of 14 residues. Germline CDR1 MNHEY, CDR2 SMNVEV (reference sequence). CDR3 nucleotides: TGTGCCAGCAGTTTATATCGCGGGACCACTGAAGCTTTCTTT. This gives the protein CASSLYRGTTEAFF.

The CDR3 nucleotides are TGTGCCAGCAGCTTAACAAGGCAGGGCGGAACCGGGGAGCTGTTTTTT. It specifies CASSLTRQGGTGELFF. J is TRBJ2-2 and V is TRBV7-3, with TRBD1 as a possible D gene (5 bases). The CDR3 has 16 residues. Germline V gives CDR1 SGHTA, CDR2 FQGTGA. V lost 0 bases to trimming and J lost 5 bases, with 13 bases between them.

J is TRBJ2-1 and V is TRBV6-4, with 7 bases that match TRBD2. Germline V CDR1 and CDR2: MRHNA, SNTAGT. There are 15 residues in the CDR3. Germline trimming cut 2 bases from V and 4 bases from J; bases unmatched to any gene: 5. CDR3 in DNA: TGTGCCAGCAGTGACCAAGAGCGGGGTTACAATGAGCAGTTCTTC. Residues: CASSDQERGYNEQFF.

V and J are TRBV2 and TRBJ2-1; a weak D match, TRBD1 (6 bases). Trimming left V 2 bases short and J 0 bases short, with 17 bases between. This CDR3 is 18 amino acids long. Germline lookup yields CDR1 SNHLY and CDR2 FYNNEI. The CDR3 bases are TGTGCCAGCAGTGAAAGAATAGGGGGAATTAGCTCCTACAATGAGCAGTTCTTC. It is translated as CASSERIGGISSYNEQFF.

The table lists this clone with a count of one. The chain carries TRBV6-1 and TRBJ1-1, with unresolved D. Germline CDR1 MNHNS, CDR2 SASEGT. V was clipped by 2 bases and J by 10 bases, with 11 bases between them. The CDR3 covers 12 residues. Written as DNA, the CDR3 is TGTGCCAGCAGTGAAAATTTATTCGTAGCTTTCTTT. Amino acids: CASSENLFVAFF.

This chain uses TRBV2 with TRBJ1-1; no clear D. This CDR3 region has 15 residues. The germline V gene encodes CDR1 SNHLY and CDR2 FYNNEI. Trimming removed 6 bases from V and 6 bases from J, with 20 bases in between. The CDR3 DNA sequence: TGTGCCAGCAGGCTCGAGACTGGGAGTACCTCTGAAGCTTTCTTT. Its translation is CASRLETGSTSEAFF.

The V and J genes are TRBV2 and TRBJ1-1; a possible D gene is TRBD1 (5 bases). CDR1 SNHLY and CDR2 FYNNEI come from the germline V gene. Between the trimmed V and J ends, which lost 1 base and 8 bases, there was a span of 14 bases. The CDR3 loop spans 14 amino acids. The CDR3 DNA is TGTGCCAGCAGTGAAGAGTTGACAGTACGAGAAGCTTTCTTT. This encodes CASSEELTVREAFF.

The genes are TRBV30 and TRBJ2-3; D gene uncertain. This CDR3 has 12 residues. CDR1 and CDR2 from the germline V gene are GTSNPN and SVGIG (reference sequence). The V gene lost 5 bases and the J gene lost 4 bases, with 10 bases spanning the gap. The CDR3 loop reads CAWSDTPDTQYF. As DNA, the CDR3 is TGTGCCTGGTCCGACACCCCAGATACGCAGTATTTT.

J is TRBJ1-1 and V is TRBV7-9; tentative D call: TRBD1 (5 bases). CDR3 length: 16 residues. Trimming removed 5 bases at V and 7 bases at J, with 23 bases between. The germline V gene encodes CDR1 SEHNR and CDR2 FQNEAQ (reference sequence). CDR3 coding DNA: TGTGCCAGCAGCCCCACAAGGGGAATCATGATTGGTGAAGCTTTCTTT. This codes for CASSPTRGIMIGEAFF.

This chain links TRBV7-8 with TRBJ1-5; D is unresolved. Germline-derived CDR1 and CDR2 are SGHVS and FQNEAQ. The CDR3 contains 15 residues. V lost 1 base and J 2 bases, leaving 9 bases between the germline ends. CDR3 DNA: TGTGCCAGCAGCTTAGTGCCGGGAGGCAATCAGCCCCAGCATTTT. It specifies CASSLVPGGNQPQHF.

This chain uses TRBV30 with TRBJ2-5; 8 positions match TRBD1. CDR3 length equals 15 residues. Germline CDR1 reads GTSNPN; CDR2 reads SVGIG (reference sequence). Unmatched junction bases numbered 8, after V lost 0 bases and J lost 5 bases. For the CDR3, the DNA is TGTGCCTGGAGTGTCCCCGGACAGGGTTGGGAGACCCAGTACTTC. Its translation: CAWSVPGQGWETQYF. Combining the CDR3 with reference TRBV30 and TRBJ2-5 gives the whole variable domain SQTIHQWPATLVQPVGSPLSLECTVEGTSNPNLYWYRQAAGRGLQLLFYSVGIGQISSEVPQNLSASRPQDRQFILSSKKLLLSDSGFYLCAWSVPGQGWETQYFGPGTRLLVL.

The V gene is TRBV14, the J gene TRBJ2-7, with TRBD1 matching 9 bases. J gave up 0 bases and V 0 bases, and 6 bases lay outside the gene matches. The CDR3 runs 17 residues. Per the germline V gene, CDR1 is SGHDN and CDR2 is FVKESK. CDR3 loop: CASSQEGQGVPSYEQYF. The CDR3 nucleotides are TGTGCCAGCAGCCAAGAGGGACAGGGAGTCCCCTCCTACGAGCAGTACTTC.

The V and J genes are TRBV5-4 and TRBJ2-5; tentatively, D is TRBD2 (6 bases). Germline V gene data show CDR1 as SGHNT and CDR2 as YYREEE (reference sequence). Trimming took 0 bases from V and 0 from J, leaving 15 bases between them. CDR3 size: 17 residues. This CDR3 reads CASSLAGGRGYQETQYF. CDR3 bases: TGTGCCAGCAGCTTGGCCGGAGGTCGGGGGTACCAAGAGACCCAGTACTTC.

V and J are TRBV25-1 and TRBJ1-4; tentative D call: TRBD1 (6 bases). In germline, CDR1 is MGHDK, CDR2 SYGVNS. Trimming left V 3 bases short and J 8 bases short, with 16 bases between. The CDR3 spans 15 residues. The chain's CDR3 is CASSDPTGMGEKLFF. In DNA, the CDR3 is TGTGCCAGCAGTGACCCGACAGGAATGGGAGAAAAACTGTTTTTT.

The rearrangement uses TRBV7-9 and TRBJ2-5; D possibly corresponds to TRBD1 (6 bases). The CDR3 loop spans 15 amino acids. Germline CDR1 and CDR2: SEHNR and FQNEAQ (reference sequence). Between the trimmed V and J ends, which lost 3 bases and 1 base, there was a span of 12 bases. The CDR3 loop is CASSFWGRLQETQYF. Written as DNA, the CDR3 is TGTGCCAGCAGCTTCTGGGGGCGGCTCCAAGAGACCCAGTACTTC.

The rearrangement links TRBV18 to TRBJ1-1; D is undetermined. This CDR3 contains 15 residues. Trimming left V 4 bases short and J 0 bases short, with 12 bases between. Germline CDR1 KGHSH, CDR2 LQKENI. CDR3 nucleotides: TGTGCCAGCTCACAAGTAGCCTCCATGAACACTGAAGCTTTCTTT. Protein: CASSQVASMNTEAFF. Variable domain in full (rest from reference TRBV18 and TRBJ1-1): NAGVMQNPRHLVRRRGQEARLRCSPMKGHSHVYWYRQLPEEGLKFMVYLQKENIIDESGMPKERFSAEFPKEGPSILRIQQVVRGDSAAYFCASSQVASMNTEAFFGQGTRLTVV.

J is TRBJ2-3 and V is TRBV7-6; TRBD1 matches at 9 bases. Trimming cost V 8 bases and J 6 bases; bases outside gene matches: 6. From germline, CDR1 is SGHVS and CDR2 FNYEAQ. The CDR3 length is 13 residues. The CDR3 loop reads CASSQGARDTQYF. In nucleotides, the CDR3 is TGTGCCAGCTCACAGGGGGCGAGGGATACGCAGTATTTT.

The chain recombines TRBV7-2 with TRBJ1-3; 8 bases are a match to TRBD1. Per germline, CDR1 SGHTA and CDR2 FQGNSA. The CDR3 sequence is 14 residues long. Losses at the gene ends were 2 bases for V and 4 bases for J; bases not matched to a gene: 1. Here the CDR3 DNA reads TGTGCCAGCAGCTTAACAGGGGGGGGAAACACCATATATTTT. Translated, it gives CASSLTGGGNTIYF.